A selection of T cell receptor beta chains follows, all from one sample in a study of tumour-infiltrating T cells in Burkitt lymphoma. Sequencing was performed with immunoSEQ multiplex PCR; in TCRdb, only in-frame clones are kept and a portion is missing. Among over 5,000 clones listed, around 10% were seen once. Source material: tumor tissue. The receptors were gathered from a human donor with diffuse large B-cell lymphoma. Each CDR3 is given without its conserved first and last residue. Only part of the rows carry a size: once, few, many, or a class if the clone is expanded.

CDR3 protein,clone size,J gene,V gene
ASSLTGLAGVGTDTQY,few,TRBJ2-3,TRBV7-6
ASTLDRSANYGYT,.,TRBJ1-2,TRBV6-1
ASSALQPEQY,.,TRBJ2-7,TRBV2
ASSESTGGRGYEQY,few,TRBJ2-7,TRBV10-1
ASSQEAGPTAYEQY,.,TRBJ2-7,TRBV4-2
ASSISGVADEQF,few,TRBJ2-1,TRBV19
ASSLAGLGAGELF,.,TRBJ2-2,TRBV5-1
ASSLEGGKGEKLF,few,TRBJ1-4,TRBV5-1
ASSLRGLATYEQY,.,TRBJ2-7,TRBV28
AWSAPPFYNEQF,few,TRBJ2-1,TRBV30
ASSVIQGVGTEAF,few,TRBJ1-1,TRBV28
ASRGENTIY,.,TRBJ1-3,TRBV19
ASSSRPSNTEAF,few,TRBJ1-1,TRBV6-5
ASSSTGGAGGYT,.,TRBJ1-2,TRBV27
ASTKRAVGNEQF,.,TRBJ2-1,TRBV5-6
ASSLAGGETQY,.,TRBJ2-5,TRBV5-4
ASSGQQGQDGYT,.,TRBJ1-2,TRBV9